Listed below are T cell receptor beta chains from one sample, sequenced in a study of CD8 T cells in Susac syndrome. TCRdb reanalysed the immunoSEQ multiplex PCR reads using MiXCR and keeps one entry per CDR3 protein. Of 120,000 or so distinct CDR3 sequences in the sample, roughly 93% are singletons; the top ten hold approximately 0.093%. The sample consisted of CD4+ T cells from PBMCs. The receptor set was obtained from a human donor with multiple sclerosis. Each CDR3 is given with its conserved first and last residue. D genes are given only for firm matches. Size is stated for part of the rows, as once, few or many counts, or as a class when the clone is expanded.

V	size	D	J	DNA	CDR3
TRBV12-3/TRBV12-4	-	-	TRBJ2-2	TGTGCCAGCAGTTTAAGTCGCAACACCGGGGAGCTGTTTTTT	CASSLSRNTGELFF
TRBV20-1	-	-	TRBJ1-4	TGCAGTGCTAGTAAGCGAAATGAAAAACTGTTTTTT	CSASKRNEKLFF
TRBV28	once	-	TRBJ1-6	TGTGCCAGCAGTTCAGGGGTTAATTCACCCCTCCACTTT	CASSSGVNSPLHF
TRBV29-1	-	TRBD2	TRBJ2-5	TGCAGCGCTATATTATTTACTAGCGGGGGGCCCGGGACCCAGTACTTC	CSAILFTSGGPGTQYF
TRBV20-1	-	TRBD2	TRBJ2-5	TGCAGTGCCTCTCGGGGGGAAGAGACCCAGTACTTC	CSASRGEETQYF
TRBV2	-	TRBD2	TRBJ2-3	TGTGCCTCCTTACAAGGGGAGGGTGAAGACGCGCAGTATTTT	CASLQGEGEDAQYF
TRBV7-9	-	-	TRBJ1-2	TGTGCCAGCAGCTTAAATACGGCCAGTTATGGCTACACCTTC	CASSLNTASYGYTF
TRBV7-2	-	-	TRBJ2-5	TGTGCCAGCAGCCCAGCGAGCGGGTCACGGGGGACCCAGTACTTC	CASSPASGSRGTQYF
TRBV23-1	-	-	TRBJ2-3	TGCGCCAGCAGTCAAGAGGACAACACAGATACGCAGTATTTT	CASSQEDNTDTQYF
TRBV20-1	-	-	TRBJ1-2	TGCAGTGCTAGAGGGTCCGAGGGCTACACCTTC	CSARGSEGYTF
TRBV24-1	-	TRBD1	TRBJ1-2	TGTGCCACCAGTGAGTGGGACAGGGGTATTTACTATGGCTACACCTTC	CATSEWDRGIYYGYTF
TRBV5-4	-	TRBD2	TRBJ2-5	TGTGCCAGCAGCTACGGTGGGCTAGCGGGCCAGACCCAGTACTTC	CASSYGGLAGQTQYF
TRBV7-3	-	-	TRBJ1-1	TGTGCCAGCAGCTTAATGGGGGGGAAGAACACTGAAGCTTTCTTT	CASSLMGGKNTEAFF
TRBV5-1	-	TRBD1	TRBJ1-2	TGCGCCAGCAGCTTGGCCCCCCCTCAGGGGGGAGGCTATGGCTACACCTTC	CASSLAPPQGGGYGYTF
TRBV6-6	once	-	TRBJ1-1	TGTGCCACCCTAAAGGGGGGCACTGAAGCTTTCTTT	CATLKGGTEAFF
TRBV6-1	-	-	TRBJ1-2	TGTGCCAGCAGCCGACAAGGGGACGGATATTCTAACTATGGCTACACCTTC	CASSRQGDGYSNYGYTF
TRBV6-5	-	-	TRBJ1-6	TGTGCCAGCAGTTACTCGACGGTGGTGCGCAATTCACCCCTCCACTTT	CASSYSTVVRNSPLHF
TRBV20-1	once	-	TRBJ1-1	TGCAGTGCTAGAGGACAGAACACTGAAGCTTTCTTT	CSARGQNTEAFF
TRBV3-1	-	TRBD1	TRBJ2-1	TGTGCCAGCAGCCAAGGGACAGGAAGCTCCTACAATGAGCAGTTCTTC	CASSQGTGSSYNEQFF
TRBV13	-	-	TRBJ1-1	TGTGCCAGCAGCCCTTTTAGAACTGAAGCTTTCTTT	CASSPFRTEAFF
TRBV4-1	-	-	TRBJ2-4	TGCGCCAGCGGCCCCGGGGGCCTCATGGTATCAAACATTCAGTACTTC	CASGPGGLMVSNIQYF
TRBV25-1	-	-	TRBJ2-1	TGTGCCAGCAGTGAATCAGGCAGGCACAATGAGCAGTTCTTC	CASSESGRHNEQFF